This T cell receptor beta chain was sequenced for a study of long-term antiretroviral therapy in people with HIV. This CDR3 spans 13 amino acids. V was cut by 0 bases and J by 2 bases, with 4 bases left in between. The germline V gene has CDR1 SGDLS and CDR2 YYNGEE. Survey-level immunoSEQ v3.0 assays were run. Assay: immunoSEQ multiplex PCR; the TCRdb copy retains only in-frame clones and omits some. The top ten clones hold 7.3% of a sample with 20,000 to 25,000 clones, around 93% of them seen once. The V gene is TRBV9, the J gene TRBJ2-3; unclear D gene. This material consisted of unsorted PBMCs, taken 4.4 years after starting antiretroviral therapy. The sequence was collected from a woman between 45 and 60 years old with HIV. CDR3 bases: TGTGCCAGCAGCGTAGCTTTCACAGATACGCAGTATTTT. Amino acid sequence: CASSVAFTDTQYF.